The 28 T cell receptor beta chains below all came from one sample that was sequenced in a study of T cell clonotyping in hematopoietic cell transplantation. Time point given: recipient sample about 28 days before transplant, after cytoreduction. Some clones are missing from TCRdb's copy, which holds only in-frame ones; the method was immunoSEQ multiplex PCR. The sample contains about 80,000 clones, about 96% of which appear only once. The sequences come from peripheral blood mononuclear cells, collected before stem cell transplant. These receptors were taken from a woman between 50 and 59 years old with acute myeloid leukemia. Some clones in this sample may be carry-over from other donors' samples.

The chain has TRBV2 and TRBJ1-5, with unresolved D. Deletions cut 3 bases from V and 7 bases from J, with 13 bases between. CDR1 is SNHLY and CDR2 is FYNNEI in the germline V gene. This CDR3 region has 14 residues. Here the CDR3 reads CASSEVGVGQPQHF. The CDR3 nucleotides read TGTGCCAGCAGTGAGGTGGGAGTTGGGCAGCCCCAGCATTTT.

CDR3: CASSSTGTSGYNEQFF. CDR3 nucleotide sequence: TGCGCCAGCAGCTCTACCGGGACTAGCGGGTACAATGAGCAGTTCTTC. The chain combines TRBV5-1 with TRBJ2-1; 12 bases fit TRBD2. With 3 bases clipped from V and 4 bases from J, the junction kept 5 bases outside the gene matches. CDR1 is SGHRS and CDR2 is YFSETQ in the germline V gene. The CDR3 runs 16 residues.

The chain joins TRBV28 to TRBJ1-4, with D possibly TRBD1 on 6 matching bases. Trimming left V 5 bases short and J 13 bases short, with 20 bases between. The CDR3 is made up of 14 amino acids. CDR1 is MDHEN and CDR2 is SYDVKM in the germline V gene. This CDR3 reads CASSPGTRVVGLFF. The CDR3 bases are TGTGCCAGCAGTCCCGGGACAAGGGTCGTGGGACTGTTTTTT.

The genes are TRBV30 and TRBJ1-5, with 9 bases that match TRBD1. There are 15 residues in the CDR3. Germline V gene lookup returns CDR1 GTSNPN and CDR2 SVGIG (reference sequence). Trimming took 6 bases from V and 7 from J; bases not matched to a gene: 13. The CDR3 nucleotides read TGTGCCTGTGGTAGGGGACAGGGATTCACCCAGCCCCAGCATTTT. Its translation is CACGRGQGFTQPQHF.

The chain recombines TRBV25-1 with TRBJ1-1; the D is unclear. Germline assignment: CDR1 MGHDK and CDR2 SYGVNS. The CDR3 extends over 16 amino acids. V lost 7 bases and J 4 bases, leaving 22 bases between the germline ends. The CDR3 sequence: CASIEAGQTLGTEAFF. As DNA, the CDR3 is TGTGCCAGCATTGAGGCTGGGCAGACCTTGGGCACTGAAGCTTTCTTT.

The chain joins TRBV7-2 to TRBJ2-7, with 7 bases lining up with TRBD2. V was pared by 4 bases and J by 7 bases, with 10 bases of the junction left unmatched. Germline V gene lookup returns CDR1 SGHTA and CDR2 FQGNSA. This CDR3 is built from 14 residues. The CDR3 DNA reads TGTGCCAGCAGCTACCCCGGGAGGAAGGAGGAGCAGTACTTC. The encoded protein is CASSYPGRKEEQYF.

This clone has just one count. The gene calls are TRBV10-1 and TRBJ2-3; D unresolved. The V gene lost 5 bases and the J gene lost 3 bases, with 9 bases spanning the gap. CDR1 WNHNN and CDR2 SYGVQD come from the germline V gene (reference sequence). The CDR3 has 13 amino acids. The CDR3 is CASSLRQTDTQYF. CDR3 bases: TGCGCCAGCAGTTTGAGACAAACAGATACGCAGTATTTT.

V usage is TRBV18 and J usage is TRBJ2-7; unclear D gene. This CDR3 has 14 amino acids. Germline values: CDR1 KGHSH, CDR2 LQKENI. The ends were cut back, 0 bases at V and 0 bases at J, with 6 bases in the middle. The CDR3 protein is CASSPPDGSYEQYF. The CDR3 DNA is TGTGCCAGCTCACCACCGGACGGCTCCTACGAGCAGTACTTC.

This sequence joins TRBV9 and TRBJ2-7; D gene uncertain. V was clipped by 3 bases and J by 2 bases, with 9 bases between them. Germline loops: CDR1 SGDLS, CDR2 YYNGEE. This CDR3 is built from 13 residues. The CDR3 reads CASSGTDTYEQYF. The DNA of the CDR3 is TGTGCCAGCAGCGGGACGGATACCTACGAGCAGTACTTC.

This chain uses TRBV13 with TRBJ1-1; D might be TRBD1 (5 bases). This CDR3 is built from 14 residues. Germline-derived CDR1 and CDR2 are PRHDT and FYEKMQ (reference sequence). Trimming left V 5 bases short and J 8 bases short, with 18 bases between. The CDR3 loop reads CASSRIGTDNEAFF. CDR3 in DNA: TGTGCCAGCAGCCGAATTGGGACGGACAACGAAGCTTTCTTT. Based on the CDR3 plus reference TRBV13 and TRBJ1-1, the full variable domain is AAGVIQSPRHLIKEKRETATLKCYPIPRHDTVYWYQQGPGQDPQFLISFYEKMQSDKGSIPDRFSAQQFSDYHSELNMSSLELGDSALYFCASSRIGTDNEAFFGQGTRLTVV.

The CDR3 reads CASSLKLAGRTSTDTQYF. The CDR3 DNA reads as TGCGCCAGCAGCTTGAAACTAGCGGGGCGAACGAGCACAGATACGCAGTATTTT. The chain is built from TRBV5-1 and TRBJ2-3; 10 bases align to TRBD2. The CDR3 extends over 18 amino acids. The trim removed 1 base at V and 0 bases at J, leaving 8 bases unmatched. Germline V CDR1 and CDR2: SGHRS, YFSETQ.

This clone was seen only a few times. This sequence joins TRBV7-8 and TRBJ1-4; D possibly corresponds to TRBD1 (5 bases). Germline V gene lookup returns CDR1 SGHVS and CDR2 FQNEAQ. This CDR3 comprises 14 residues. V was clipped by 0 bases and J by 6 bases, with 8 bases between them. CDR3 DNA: TGTGCCAGCAGCTTAGCTTCGGGGCATGAAAAACTGTTTTTT. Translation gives CASSLASGHEKLFF. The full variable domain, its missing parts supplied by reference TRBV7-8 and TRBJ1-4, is GAGVSQSPRYKVAKRGQDVALRCDPISGHVSLFWYQQALGQGPEFLTYFQNEAQLDKSGLPSDRFFAERPEGSVSTLKIQRTQQEDSAVYLCASSLASGHEKLFFGSGTQLSVL.

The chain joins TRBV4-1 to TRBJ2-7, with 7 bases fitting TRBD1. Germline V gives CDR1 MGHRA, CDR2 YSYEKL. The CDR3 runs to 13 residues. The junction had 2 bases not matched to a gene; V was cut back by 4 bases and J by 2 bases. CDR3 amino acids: CASSPTGAYEQYF. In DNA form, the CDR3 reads TGCGCCAGCAGCCCTACAGGGGCCTACGAGCAGTACTTC.

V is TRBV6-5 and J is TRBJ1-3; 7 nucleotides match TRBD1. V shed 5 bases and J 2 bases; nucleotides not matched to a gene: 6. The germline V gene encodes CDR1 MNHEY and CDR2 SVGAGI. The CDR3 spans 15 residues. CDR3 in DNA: TGTGCCAGCAGTACGAACGACAGGGCTGGAAACACCATATATTTT. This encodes CASSTNDRAGNTIYF.

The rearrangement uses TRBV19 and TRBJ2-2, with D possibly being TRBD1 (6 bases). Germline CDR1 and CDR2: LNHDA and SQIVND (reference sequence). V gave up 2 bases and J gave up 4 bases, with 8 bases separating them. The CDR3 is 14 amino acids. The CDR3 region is CASSITGITGELFF. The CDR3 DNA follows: TGTGCCAGTAGTATAACAGGGATCACCGGGGAGCTGTTTTTT.

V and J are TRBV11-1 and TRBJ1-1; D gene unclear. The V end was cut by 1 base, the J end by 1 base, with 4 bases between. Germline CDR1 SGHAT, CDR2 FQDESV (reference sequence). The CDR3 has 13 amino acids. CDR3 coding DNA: TGTGCCAGCAGCTTAGGGAGGAACACTGAAGCTTTCTTT. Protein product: CASSLGRNTEAFF.

As DNA, the CDR3 is TGTGCCTGGGGACCCGGGGTGCCCGAGCAGTACTTC. This translates into CAWGPGVPEQYF. V usage is TRBV30 and J usage is TRBJ2-7, with a tentative D call TRBD2 (5 bases). This CDR3 is built from 12 residues. Germline V gene data show CDR1 as GTSNPN and CDR2 as SVGIG (reference sequence). Trimming shortened V by 5 bases and J by 6 bases, and 14 bases separated the two germline ends.

The CDR3: CASSFPGGYTF. DNA for the CDR3: TGTGCCAGCAGCTTTCCCGGCGGCTACACCTTC. J is TRBJ1-2 and V is TRBV7-9; no firm D call. Trimming took 3 bases from V and 8 from J, leaving 7 bases between them. CDR1 and CDR2 from the germline V gene are SEHNR and FQNEAQ (reference sequence). This CDR3 spans 11 amino acids.

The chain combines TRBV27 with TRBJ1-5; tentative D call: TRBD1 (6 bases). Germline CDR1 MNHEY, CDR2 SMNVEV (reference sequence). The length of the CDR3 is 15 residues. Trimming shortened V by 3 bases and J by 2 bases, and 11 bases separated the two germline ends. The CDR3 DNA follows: TGTGCCAGCAGTTTCAACAGGGTGGGCAATCAGCCCCAGCATTTT. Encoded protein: CASSFNRVGNQPQHF.

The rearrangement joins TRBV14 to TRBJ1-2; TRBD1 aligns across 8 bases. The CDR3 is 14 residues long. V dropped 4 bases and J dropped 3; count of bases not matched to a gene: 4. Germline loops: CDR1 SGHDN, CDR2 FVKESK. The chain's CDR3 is CASSPRQGYYGYTF. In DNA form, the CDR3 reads TGTGCCAGCAGCCCCCGACAGGGGTACTATGGCTACACCTTC.

The CDR3 spells CASSAGARYGYTF. CDR3 in DNA: TGTGCCAGCAGTGCAGGGGCACGGTATGGCTACACCTTC. This rearrangement joins TRBV6-1 to TRBJ1-2; a weak D match, TRBD1 (6 bases). CDR1 is MNHNS, CDR2 SASEGT, per germline. V lost 4 bases, J lost 5 bases, and 11 bases lay in between. The CDR3 contains 13 residues.

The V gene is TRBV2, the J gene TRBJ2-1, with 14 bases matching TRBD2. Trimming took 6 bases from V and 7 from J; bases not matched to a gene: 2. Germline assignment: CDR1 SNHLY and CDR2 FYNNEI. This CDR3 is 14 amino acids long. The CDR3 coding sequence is TGTGCCAGCAGGGGGACTAGCGGGAGAAATGAGCAGTTCTTC. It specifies CASRGTSGRNEQFF.

CDR3 nucleotide sequence: TGTGCCAGCAGCCCCGGGACAGTTAATTCACCCCTCCACTTT. Protein: CASSPGTVNSPLHF. The V call is TRBV9, the J call TRBJ1-6; 7 bases match TRBD1. V gave up 4 bases and J gave up 6 bases; unmatched junction bases: 4. CDR1 is SGDLS, CDR2 YYNGEE, per germline. The CDR3 extends over 14 amino acids.

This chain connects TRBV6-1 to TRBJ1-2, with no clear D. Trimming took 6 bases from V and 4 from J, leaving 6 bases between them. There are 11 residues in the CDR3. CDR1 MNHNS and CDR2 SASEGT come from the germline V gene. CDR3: CASRVSYGYTF. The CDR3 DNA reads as TGTGCCAGCAGGGTGAGCTATGGCTACACCTTC.

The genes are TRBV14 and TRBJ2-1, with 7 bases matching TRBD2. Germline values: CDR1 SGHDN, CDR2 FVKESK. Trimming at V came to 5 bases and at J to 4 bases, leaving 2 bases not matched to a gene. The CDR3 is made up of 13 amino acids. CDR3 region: CASSTGLYNEQFF. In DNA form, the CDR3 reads TGTGCCAGCAGCACGGGACTATACAATGAGCAGTTCTTC.

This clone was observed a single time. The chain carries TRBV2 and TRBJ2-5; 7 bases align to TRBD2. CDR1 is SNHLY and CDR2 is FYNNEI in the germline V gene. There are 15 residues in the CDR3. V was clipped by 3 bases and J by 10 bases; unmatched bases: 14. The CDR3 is CASSEGLAVGLVQYF. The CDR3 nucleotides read TGTGCCAGCAGTGAGGGGCTAGCGGTTGGCCTGGTCCAGTACTTC.

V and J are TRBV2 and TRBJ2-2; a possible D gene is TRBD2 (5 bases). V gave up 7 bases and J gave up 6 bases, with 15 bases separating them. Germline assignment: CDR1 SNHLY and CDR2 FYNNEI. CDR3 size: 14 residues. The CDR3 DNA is TGTGCCAGCAACCCGTTTGCGGGCTCCGGGGAGCTGTTTTTT. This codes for CASNPFAGSGELFF. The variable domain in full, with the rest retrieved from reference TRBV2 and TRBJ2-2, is EPEVTQTPSHQVTQMGQEVILRCVPISNHLYFYWYRQILGQKVEFLVSFYNNEISEKSEIFDDQFSVERPDGSNFTLKIRSTKLEDSAMYFCASNPFAGSGELFFGEGSRLTVL.

This CDR3 is CASSFLDRGSYEQYF. The CDR3 nucleotides read TGTGCCAGCAGCTTCCTCGACAGGGGCAGCTACGAGCAGTACTTC. This rearrangement joins TRBV11-3 to TRBJ2-7; 8 bases map to TRBD1. Germline V lookup: CDR1 SGHNT, CDR2 YENEEA. This CDR3 has 15 amino acids. The V and J ends lost 3 bases and 3 bases, in that order; junction bases with no gene match: 7. The full variable domain, completed using reference TRBV11-3 and TRBJ2-7, is EAGVVQSPRYKIIEKKQPVAFWCNPISGHNTLYWYLQNLGQGPELLIRYENEEAVDDSQLPKDRFSAERLKGVDSTLKIQPAELGDSAVYLCASSFLDRGSYEQYFGPGTRLTVT.